Shown below are 2 T cell receptor beta chains from a single sample sequenced in a study of blood T cell repertoires in COVID-19 (dated by TCRdb to 2018 to 2020). The method behind the library was the immunoSEQ multiplex PCR assay. The clones in this table, taken by TCRdb from immuneACCESS, are in-frame only. Not every clone is retained; where verified, under half of the shortfall comes from an unresolved V gene, and the cause of the rest is unknown. For this sample the table gives 160,000 or so clones, of which 80% were detected only once. The ten most abundant clones make up about 0.58% of the sample. Sequencing was carried out using peripheral blood. These receptors were obtained from a man in his fifties or sixties with acute or convalescent COVID-19.

In its sample, this clone was seen once. V and J are TRBV18 and TRBJ2-2; D is perhaps TRBD1 (5 bases). Trimming took off 2 bases at V and 1 base at J, with 5 bases between the two ends. The CDR3 totals 14 residues. Germline values: CDR1 KGHSH, CDR2 LQKENI. The chain's CDR3 is CASSPRGNTGELFF. Written as DNA, the CDR3 is TGTGCCAGCTCACCAAGGGGGAACACCGGGGAGCTGTTTTTT. The full variable domain, its missing parts supplied by reference TRBV18 and TRBJ2-2, is NAGVMQNPRHLVRRRGQEARLRCSPMKGHSHVYWYRQLPEEGLKFMVYLQKENIIDESGMPKERFSAEFPKEGPSILRIQQVVRGDSAAYFCASSPRGNTGELFFGEGSRLTVL.

This chain connects TRBV3-1 (or the pseudogene TRBV3-2) to TRBJ1-5; tentatively, D is TRBD1 (5 bases). V lost 3 bases to trimming and J lost 4 bases, with 10 bases between them. CDR3 length equals 14 residues. CDR1 is LGHDT and CDR2 is YNNKEL in the germline V gene (reference sequence). CDR3 bases: TGTGCCAGCAGCCACTCGACAGAGAATCAGCCCCAGCATTTT. Translation: CASSHSTENQPQHF.